This T cell receptor (beta chain) came from a study of TIL therapy for anti-PD-1-resistant metastatic lung cancer (dated by TCRdb to 2020 to 2022). Turning to the overall study: Before any PD-1/PD-L1 blockade was given, tumors were harvested, nivolumab was then administered, and patients who progressed went on to receive lymphodepletion, an infusion of expanded TIL, and IL-2. A median age of approximately 50 years (range about 38-75) and a median tumor PD-L1 proportion score of roughly 6% were recorded among enrolled patients. The cohort was predominantly lung adenocarcinoma, with a handful of EGFR-mutant and two ALK-rearranged tumors, and half of patients were current or former smokers. Across the cohort, whole-exome sequencing showed a median non-synonymous tumor mutation burden of 1.5 mutations per megabase. T cell receptor beta sequencing of tumor and peripheral blood served to follow clonotypes across the tumor, the expanded TIL product, and serial blood samples.

Reading from cysteine to phenylalanine, the CDR3 counts 13 amino acids. CDR3 DNA only is kept here, 39 bases in frame from base 1. The germline V gene sets CDR1 to SGHDT and CDR2 to YYEEEE. Relative to germline, V is 1 base shorter and J is 4 bases shorter, with 7 bases between their ends. Explained via the paper, the time point label denotes: pre-treatment sample, taken before nivolumab and TIL therapy. Adults with stage 4 NSCLC were enrolled in a dual-center phase I trial from 2017 to early 2020. The samples were drawn from an open-label, single-arm phase I trial testing tumor-infiltrating lymphocyte therapy combined with nivolumab in advanced non-small cell lung cancer. Blood mononuclear cells were isolated from EDTA tubes by Ficoll gradient and were snap-frozen as pellets, and DNA was extracted with a Qiagen mini-prep kit. About this clone: Its antigen target is currently unknown. One base away there is no much larger clone; base qualities are not given.

TCR beta CDR3 regions were amplified from genomic DNA by bias-controlled multiplex PCR with the immunoSEQ v3 hsTCRB kit. TCR libraries were sequenced on an Illumina NextSeq 500 to approximately 2 million read pairs for survey level or about 5-6 million for deep level. As for the authors' bioinformatics: Clonality was reported by immunoSEQ Analyzer software, which also assigned V, D and J genes and filtered out non-productive sequences. Repertoires were compared using productive Simpson clonality and Morisita overlap index of productive TRB rearrangements between infused TIL and blood. Absolute clonotype counts in blood were estimated by multiplying the lymphocyte count by the CD3+ fraction and by the productive frequency of the clone. TCRdb re-hosts the immuneACCESS table, in-frame sequences only. Its copies lack some clones; in the studies checked, an unresolved V gene accounts for under half of them, and the cause for the rest is not known. D and trimming come from the DNA, and the V and J calls and clone size come from that table. Within this sample are 60,000 or so clones, with 69% of them counted one time only. Roughly 7% of the sample belongs to the ten largest clones.

Overall results and qualifications from the work: The study protocol defined all tumor marker inferences as exploratory. Infused TIL clonotypes partially replaced the baseline peripheral repertoire then decayed over months, with no apparent association between persistence and response. The cohort was highly selected, with more treatment-naive, never-smoker and oncogene-addicted patients than typical, limiting generalizability.

The chain links TRBV5-6 with TRBJ2-3; TRBD2 is possibly the D segment (5 matching bases). The source is a person aged 25-79 years with non-small cell lung cancer. This specimen consisted of blood, obtained at baseline. The nucleotides are TGTGCCAGCAGCTTGTCGGGGTCAGATACGCAGTATTTT. Its protein is CASSLSGSDTQYF.